These T cell receptor beta chains were read from a single sample in a study of CD8+CD57+ T cells in acquired aplastic anemia. TCRdb analysed the reads with MiXCR anew, one entry per CDR3 protein. The data contain about 130,000 distinct CDR3 sequences, about half of them singletons. The sample was sorted CD4+, CD8+, or CD8+CD57+ T cells (not recorded which) from PBMCs. All receptors come from a human donor in good health, serving as a control. Both conserved end residues are part of each CDR3. The D gene is left open where the match is weak. The size field is filled for only some rows; it gives once, few, many or a size class.

V	J	size	D	DNA	CDR3
TRBV2	TRBJ2-2	many	-	TGTGCCAGCGCTAGTCAGGGGACGAACACCGGGGAGCTGTTTTTT	CASASQGTNTGELFF
TRBV29-1	TRBJ1-2	many	TRBD1	TGCAGCACCACGACAGGGAGGTATGGCTACACCTTC	CSTTTGRYGYTF
TRBV24-1	TRBJ2-1	-	-	TGTGCCACCAGTGGTAAGGGTTATGAGCAGTTCTTC	CATSGKGYEQFF
TRBV2	TRBJ2-7	-	TRBD2	TGTGCCAGCCGGACTAGCGGGGGCTACGAGCAGTACTTC	CASRTSGGYEQYF
TRBV9	TRBJ2-1	many	TRBD2	TGTGCCAGCAGCGTACTAGCGGGGGGATACAATGAGCAGTTCTTC	CASSVLAGGYNEQFF
TRBV29-1	TRBJ1-2	-	-	TGCAGCGTTGAGGAGCGACAGGACAGTGGCTACACCTTC	CSVEERQDSGYTF
TRBV24-1	TRBJ2-2	-	-	TGTGCCACCAGTGATAGCAGGGTTTACACCGGGGAGCTGTTTTTT	CATSDSRVYTGELFF
TRBV24-1	TRBJ2-1	-	-	TGTGCCACCAGCTCGAGTTACAATGAGCAGTTCTTC	CATSSSYNEQFF
TRBV11-2	TRBJ2-3	-	TRBD2	TGTGCCAGCAGCACTCCTAGCGGGGGGCCTCCCACAGATACGCAGTATTTC	CASSTPSGGPPTDTQYF
TRBV6-5	TRBJ2-6	many	-	TGTGCCAGCAGTTTCCTAGCGCCCACAAGCTCTGGGGCCAACGTCCTGACTTTC	CASSFLAPTSSGANVLTF
TRBV6-5	TRBJ2-2	-	TRBD1	TGTGCCAGCAGTTACTCAGAAACAGGGGACACCGGGGAGCTGTTTTTT	CASSYSETGDTGELFF
TRBV15	TRBJ2-3	few	TRBD1	TGTGCCACCAGCAGAGATCACAGGGGATTGAACACAGATACGCAGTATTTT	CATSRDHRGLNTDTQYF
TRBV29-1	TRBJ1-2	medium-sized	-	TGCAGCGTTGATGGGAGGGGAGGCTACACCTTC	CSVDGRGGYTF
TRBV25-1	TRBJ1-1	-	TRBD1	TGTGCCAGCAGTGACTTACCGGGACAGGGGGCAGCTTTCTTT	CASSDLPGQGAAFF
TRBV19	TRBJ2-3	-	-	TGTGCCAGTAGTATTAGCCGGGCAGATACGCAGTATTTT	CASSISRADTQYF
TRBV7-8	TRBJ2-3	-	-	TGTGCCCGCAGCTTAATCAGAAACACAGATACGCAGTATTTT	CARSLIRNTDTQYF
TRBV19	TRBJ1-6	-	TRBD1	TGTGCCAGTAGTACTGGACAGGTTTATTCACCCCTCCACTTT	CASSTGQVYSPLHF
TRBV20-1	TRBJ1-2	-	TRBD1	TGCAGTGCTCGGACAGGGGTTTATGGCTACACCTTC	CSARTGVYGYTF
TRBV5-1	TRBJ2-1	many	-	TGCGCCAGCACCTTCTCCTACAATGAGCAGTTCTTC	CASTFSYNEQFF
TRBV20-1	TRBJ2-3	many	-	TGCAGTGCTAGAGAGGTGGGGAGGAGGTTGGATACGCAGTATTTT	CSAREVGRRLDTQYF